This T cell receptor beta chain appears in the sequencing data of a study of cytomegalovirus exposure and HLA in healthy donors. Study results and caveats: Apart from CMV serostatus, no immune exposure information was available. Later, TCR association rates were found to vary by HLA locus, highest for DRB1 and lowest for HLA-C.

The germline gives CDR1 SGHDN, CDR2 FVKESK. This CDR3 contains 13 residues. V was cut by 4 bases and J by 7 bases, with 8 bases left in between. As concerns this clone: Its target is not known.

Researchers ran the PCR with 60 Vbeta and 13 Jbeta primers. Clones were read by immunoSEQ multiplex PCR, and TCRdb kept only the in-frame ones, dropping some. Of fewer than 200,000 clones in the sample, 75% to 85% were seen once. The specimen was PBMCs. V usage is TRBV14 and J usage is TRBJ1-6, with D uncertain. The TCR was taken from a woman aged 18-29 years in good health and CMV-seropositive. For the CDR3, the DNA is TGTGCCAGCAGCCTGGGAGGGAATTCACCCCTCCACTTT. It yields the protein CASSLGGNSPLHF. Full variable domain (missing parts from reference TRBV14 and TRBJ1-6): EAGVTQFPSHSVIEKGQTVTLRCDPISGHDNLYWYRRVMGKEIKFLLHFVKESKQDESGMPNNRFLAERTGGTYSTLKVQPAELEDSGVYFCASSLGGNSPLHFGNGTRLTVT.